One and the same sample provided the 5 T cell receptor beta chains below, sequenced in a study of T cells in Graves' hyperthyroidism and ophthalmopathy. The investigators amplified TCR beta CDR3 regions from RNA transcripts. Primed by the HTBI set, a first-round RT-PCR was run on the TCR CDR3. TCRdb fed the multiplex PCR reads into MiXCR, producing one record per CDR3 protein. The repertoire holds about 840,000 distinct CDR3 sequences, with around 39% as singletons. Sequenced input: blood. These receptor sequences come from a man younger than 35 with Graves' hyperthyroidism.

The CDR3 protein is CASVGTGEDYGYTF. The DNA of the CDR3 is TGTGCCAGCGTTGGGACAGGGGAGGACTATGGCTACACCTTC. The chain carries TRBV2 and TRBJ1-2, with 10 bases matching TRBD1. V lost 8 bases to trimming and J lost 3 bases; unmatched junction nucleotides: 6. The CDR3 is 14 residues long. CDR1 is SNHLY, CDR2 FYNNEI, per germline.

The rearrangement uses TRBV7-9 and TRBJ1-3; 12 bases align to TRBD1. The V and J ends lost 7 bases and 4 bases, in that order; junction bases with no gene match: 11. Germline V gene lookup returns CDR1 SEHNR and CDR2 FQNEAQ (reference sequence). CDR3 length: 17 amino acids. In DNA form, the CDR3 reads TGTGCCAGCATCCGCGGGGGACAGGGGGCGCGAGGAAACACCATATATTTT. It is translated as CASIRGGQGARGNTIYF.

The chain has TRBV7-2 and TRBJ1-4, with D perhaps matching TRBD1 (6 bases). Trimming left V 4 bases short and J 7 bases short, with 22 bases between. The CDR3 has 17 amino acids. Germline CDR1 SGHTA, CDR2 FQGNSA. Here the CDR3 reads CASSSTTGTPVREKLFF. The DNA of the CDR3 is TGTGCCAGCAGCTCCACCACCGGGACACCGGTCCGTGAAAAACTGTTTTTT.

The V and J genes are TRBV25-1 and TRBJ1-3; a possible D gene is TRBD1 (5 bases). V was pared by 6 bases and J by 2 bases, with 14 bases between. Germline V lookup: CDR1 MGHDK, CDR2 SYGVNS. There are 15 residues in the CDR3. The CDR3 loop reads CASSDPGTAGNTIYF. CDR3 bases: TGTGCCAGCAGCGACCCCGGGACCGCTGGAAACACCATATATTTT.

V usage is TRBV6-5 and J usage is TRBJ1-1; D is unclear. This CDR3 spans 14 amino acids. V dropped 0 bases and J dropped 1 base, with 6 bases sitting between them. Germline loops: CDR1 MNHEY, CDR2 SVGAGI. CDR3 sequence reads: CASSYSRSNTEAFF. CDR3 bases: TGTGCCAGCAGTTACTCGAGGTCGAACACTGAAGCTTTCTTT.